The present T cell receptor beta chain was sequenced within a study of Graves' ophthalmopathy and Graves' hyperthyroidism (dated by TCRdb to the late 2010s). Study-wide context: Peripheral blood samples were taken at the time of initial diagnosis, before any treatment was given. TCR beta repertoire signatures were used to distinguish Graves' ophthalmopathy from Graves' hyperthyroidism and to predict progression to ophthalmopathy. In total, some 140 blood samples were TCR-sequenced: 43 ophthalmopathy, some 72 hyperthyroidism and some 17 hyperthyroidism-to-ophthalmopathy patients. A discovery set of 90 to 100 patients (43 ophthalmopathy, 55 to 65 stable hyperthyroidism) was enrolled to explore V-J signatures distinguishing ophthalmopathy from hyperthyroidism. An independent validation cohort was composed of approximately 18 hyperthyroidism patients and about 17 patients who later progressed from hyperthyroidism to ophthalmopathy. In roughly 6 hyperthyroidism patients, the T-cell repertoire of thyroid tissue was compared with the T-cell repertoire of blood. After sampling, hyperthyroidism patients received methimazole starting at 30 mg daily, and ophthalmopathy patients received high-dose intravenous methylprednisolone. The 75 to 100 discovery patients were randomly divided into training and test sets at a 7:3 ratio.

The CDR3 runs 14 residues from the cysteine to the phenylalanine. Kept here is only the CDR3 DNA, which spans 42 bases and is read in frame from base 1. The germline ends are 14 bases apart after V is trimmed by 4 bases and J by 5 bases. This clonotype was seen at least ten times. There is no known antigen for this receptor. No base quality values were provided; no much bigger clone lies one nucleotide off. For repertoire sequencing, the TCR beta CDR3 regions were amplified from RNA transcripts. HTBI primers and the Qiagen OneStep RT-PCR kit were used in a first-round RT-PCR, which was followed by a second-round multiplex PCR, size selection and purification. Libraries were sequenced paired-end with 100 bp reads on an Illumina HiSeq2000. Regarding the original processing steps: SOAPnuke was used to process the reads, throwing out any read that had adapters, had uncalled bases, had a mean Phred below 15, or lacked an exact constant-primer or identifier match. COPE v1.2.5 was used to merge the high-quality paired reads. Each unique nucleotide sequence was treated as a clonotype, and MiTCR v1.1 was used to align the clonotypes to the IMGT TRB V, D and J references. Analysis was restricted to V-J combinations with a frequency above 0.0001, which covered 99% to 99.2% of repertoires. For each V-J combination, a TCR clonal expansion and chaos score was defined as the ratio of F50 clonal expansion to chaos observed in the TCRdist matrix. Welch's t-statistics and random forest were used to reduce features to more than ten V-J combinations, which were fed into a naive Bayes classifier. Thyroid-blood repertoire similarity was quantified with the Morisita-Horn index. TCRdb applied fastp at Q25 and MiXCR to the public reads, then kept only in-frame beta chains. When rows share a CDR3 protein, they turn into one entry using the most common DNA and genes. Clone size and V and J calls follow TCRdb, not the original study. This sample holds 150,000 or so distinct CDR3 sequences; under 45% were observed only once. The top ten clonotypes cover over 7% of the sample.

Ophthalmopathy patients were characterized by moderately to severely active disease, a Clinical Activity Score of at least 3, a NOSPECS grade of at least 4, and a disease duration under 3 months. Anyone with other autoimmune diseases, uncontrolled infections, pregnancy or lactation was excluded from the study. Diagnosis was based on clinical symptoms, serum thyroxine, TRAb, thyroid ultrasound and orbital computed tomography. Ficoll-Paque density gradient centrifugation was used to isolate PBMCs from around 9.1 ml of fresh peripheral blood. Trizol reagent was used to extract the total RNA, and its quality was then checked on an Agilent 2100 Bioanalyzer. General findings and caveats noted by the study authors: No statistical method was used to set the sample size in advance, and the investigators knew which group each participant was assigned to. Most expanded thyroid clonotypes with frequency above 0.001 were also detected in blood, suggesting blood repertoires may reflect the thyroid immune response. Ophthalmopathy was separated from stable hyperthyroidism by the 13-signature model with around 88% sensitivity and less than 82% specificity in cross-validation and with 80%/75% in the test set. In validation, the model predicted ophthalmopathy progression with 70.59% sensitivity and roughly 72% specificity; around twelve predicted patients were CT-confirmed with GO in a median of about 7.1 months.

The sample comprised peripheral blood. The V and J genes are TRBV12-3 or TRBV12-4 and TRBJ1-1, with no confident D gene call. This receptor was obtained from a man aged 30-40 years with Graves' ophthalmopathy. Donor details come from another sample of the same person, matched by shared clones. The nucleotide sequence is given as TGTGCCAGCAGTTCTAAAGACGCGACTACTGAAGCTTTCTTT. This encodes CASSSKDATTEAFF.